The present T cell receptor beta chain was sequenced within a study of blood T cell repertoires in COVID-19. Looking at the study overall: Specimens from acute and convalescent COVID-19 originated in the United States, Italy and Spain.

Per the original data handling: Nucleated cell counts were estimated from reference gene primer amplification. Profiled with immunoSEQ multiplex PCR; TCRdb holds only in-frame clones, not every one. Clone size and V and J calls were adopted from that table, with D and trimming inferred from the DNA. The table has approximately 130,000 clones, 84% seen once. V gave up 3 bases and J gave up 3 bases; unmatched junction bases: 10. Germline CDR1 SGHRS, CDR2 YFSETQ. CDR3 length: 17 amino acids. The sample comprised peripheral blood. The chain couples TRBV5-1 to TRBJ1-3, with 9 positions matching TRBD1. The TCR was taken from a human donor in a cohort sampled during active COVID-19. The CDR3 spells CASSSQLTGGYGNTIYF. CDR3 bases: TGCGCCAGCAGCTCCCAATTGACAGGGGGTTATGGAAACACCATATATTTT. Full variable domain (rest looked up from reference TRBV5-1 and TRBJ1-3): KAGVTQTPRYLIKTRGQQVTLSCSPISGHRSVSWYQQTPGQGLQFLFEYFSETQRNKGNFPGRFSGRQFSNSRSEMNVSTLELGDSALYLCASSSQLTGGYGNTIYFGEGSWLTVV.